Listed below are T cell receptor beta chains from one sample, sequenced in a study of cytomegalovirus exposure and HLA in healthy donors. Some clones are missing from TCRdb's copy, which holds only in-frame ones; the method was immunoSEQ multiplex PCR. Here the sample spans 100,000 to 150,000 clones, roughly 80% being singletons. The material sequenced was PBMCs. These receptors were taken from a woman in her thirties or forties in good health and CMV-seropositive. The CDR3 runs from the conserved cysteine through the conserved F or W. A D gene is named only where the DNA matches it firmly. Size is stated for part of the rows, as once, few or many counts, or as a class when the clone is expanded.

NA	14	TRBJ2-5	TRBV5-4	TRBD1	CASSNRQGQETQYF	TGTGCCAGCAGCAACCGACAGGGGCAAGAGACCCAGTACTTC
once	16	TRBJ2-7	TRBV2	TRBD2	CASSEVRLAGSYEQYF	TGTGCCAGCAGTGAAGTCCGACTAGCGGGGTCCTACGAGCAGTACTTC
NA	15	TRBJ1-1	TRBV5-1	TRBD1	CASSPSTGGNTEAFF	TGCGCCAGCAGCCCCTCGACAGGGGGGAACACTGAAGCTTTCTTT
once	14	TRBJ2-7	TRBV5-1	TRBD1	CASSLDGTGIQQYF	TGCGCCAGCAGCTTGGACGGGACAGGGATACAGCAGTACTTC
NA	18	TRBJ2-5	TRBV4-3	TRBD2	CASSQKGQRGPTSETQYF	TGCGCCAGCAGCCAAAAGGGGCAGCGGGGGCCCACCTCAGAGACCCAGTACTTC
NA	14	TRBJ2-7	TRBV5-1	NA	CASSLGDLPYEQYF	TGCGCCAGCAGCTTAGGGGACTTACCCTACGAGCAGTACTTC
NA	14	TRBJ2-7	TRBV28	NA	CASTRSDTKYEQYF	TGTGCCAGCACCAGGTCGGACACAAAGTACGAGCAGTACTTC
once	13	TRBJ2-5	TRBV6-5	NA	CASSYAGSKTQYF	TGTGCCAGCAGTTACGCAGGGTCGAAGACCCAGTACTTC
once	14	TRBJ1-1	TRBV27	TRBD1	CASRRGQGAGEAFF	TGTGCCAGCAGACGGGGACAGGGGGCAGGTGAAGCTTTCTTT
NA	15	TRBJ2-2	TRBV7-8	TRBD2	CASSVSGGQTGELFF	TGTGCCAGCAGCGTTAGCGGGGGGCAAACCGGGGAGCTGTTTTTT
once	15	TRBJ1-5	TRBV5-8	TRBD1	CASSETGGPNQPQHF	TGTGCCAGCAGCGAGACAGGGGGCCCCAATCAGCCCCAGCATTTT
NA	16	TRBJ1-3	TRBV5-6	NA	CASSLNWAQGRNTIYF	TGTGCCAGCAGCTTGAATTGGGCCCAGGGGAGAAACACCATATATTTT
NA	16	TRBJ2-5	TRBV5-1	TRBD2	CATQRGIQGGQETQYF	TGCGCCACCCAGCGGGGCATCCAGGGAGGCCAAGAGACCCAGTACTTC
NA	16	TRBJ1-4	TRBV5-4	TRBD1	CASSFKLTGTNEKLFF	TGTGCCAGCAGCTTCAAATTGACAGGGACAAATGAAAAACTGTTTTTT
few	14	TRBJ1-2	TRBV15	TRBD1	CATSMGTGDYGYTF	TGTGCCACCAGCATGGGGACAGGGGACTATGGCTACACCTTC
NA	13	TRBJ1-1	TRBV7-8	NA	CASSYRTTYEAFF	TGTGCCAGCAGCTACAGGACTACCTATGAAGCTTTCTTT
NA	16	TRBJ2-1	TRBV5-1	NA	CASSLVPSYNYNEQFF	TGCGCCAGCAGCTTGGTACCATCGTACAACTACAATGAGCAGTTCTTC
NA	15	TRBJ1-4	TRBV5-1	NA	CASSLRGGSDEKLFF	TGCGCCAGCAGCTTGAGGGGGGGGAGTGATGAAAAACTGTTTTTT
NA	18	TRBJ2-3	TRBV29-1	TRBD2	CSVEGVGTSGPSTDTQYF	TGCAGCGTGGAAGGAGTAGGGACTAGCGGGCCTAGCACAGATACGCAGTATTTT
NA	13	TRBJ2-3	TRBV6-6	TRBD1	CASSQGVPDTQYF	TGTGCCAGCTCCCAGGGGGTCCCAGATACGCAGTATTTT
NA	13	TRBJ2-3	TRBV30	NA	CAWTPGRSSTQYF	TGTGCCTGGACCCCCGGGAGATCTAGTACGCAGTATTTT
NA	16	TRBJ2-7	TRBV7-2	TRBD2	CASSLGGLAGSGEQYF	TGTGCCAGCAGCTTAGGGGGACTAGCGGGGAGTGGCGAGCAGTACTTC
NA	14	TRBJ2-7	TRBV27	TRBD1	CASSFSRGPYEQYF	TGTGCCAGCAGTTTCTCCAGGGGGCCCTACGAGCAGTACTTC
NA	14	TRBJ2-5	TRBV6-1	TRBD2	CASSRAGGFETQYF	TGTGCCAGCAGCCGAGCGGGAGGGTTTGAGACCCAGTACTTC
NA	15	TRBJ2-2	TRBV5-4	NA	CASSFGGSGTGELFF	TGTGCCAGCAGCTTCGGGGGTTCCGGCACCGGGGAGCTGTTTTTT
once	14	TRBJ2-3	TRBV4-3	TRBD1	CASRQGVGTDTQYF	TGCGCCAGCAGACAGGGGGTCGGCACAGATACGCAGTATTTT
NA	14	TRBJ2-1	TRBV30	NA	CAWSVGRGDNEQFF	TGTGCCTGGAGTGTAGGGCGGGGAGACAATGAGCAGTTCTTC
NA	14	TRBJ1-2	TRBV5-1	NA	CASSLGTADYGYTF	TGCGCCAGCAGCTTGGGGACAGCTGACTATGGCTACACCTTC
NA	14	TRBJ2-5	TRBV6-5	NA	CASSYGGGAETQYF	TGTGCCAGCAGTTACGGCGGAGGCGCGGAGACCCAGTACTTC